Listed below are T cell receptor beta chains from one sample, sequenced in a study of blood T cells in healthy people across ages. One entry per CDR3 protein results from TCRdb running MiXCR on the 5' RACE reads. This table holds 700,000 to 850,000 distinct CDR3 sequences, around half found once. Input material: blood. These receptors all stem from an elderly man in good health. The CDR3 runs from the conserved cysteine through the conserved F or W. Each record gives: CDR3 protein, CDR3 DNA, V gene, clone size, J gene, D gene. The D gene is left open where the match is weak. Some rows mark clone size as missing; the rest say once, few, many or name a class of expanded clone.

CDR3: CATSNRDGYTF; DNA: TGTGCCACTTCAAACAGGGACGGCTACACCTTC; V: TRBV24-1; size: NA; J: TRBJ1-2; D: NA
CDR3: CASSESPQAGANVLTF; DNA: TGTGCCAGCAGTGAATCCCCACAGGCTGGGGCCAACGTCCTGACTTTC; V: TRBV6-1; size: few; J: TRBJ2-6; D: NA
CDR3: CACSDPVGPRAKNIQYF; DNA: TGCGCCTGCAGCGACCCAGTGGGCCCCAGGGCCAAAAACATTCAGTACTTC; V: TRBV4-1; size: NA; J: TRBJ2-4; D: NA
CDR3: CSAPRLAGGDEQYF; DNA: TGCAGTGCTCCCCGACTAGCGGGAGGGGACGAGCAGTACTTC; V: TRBV20-1; size: few; J: TRBJ2-7; D: TRBD2
CDR3: CASSEGSGYQPQHF; DNA: TGTGCCAGCAGTGAAGGTTCAGGGTATCAGCCCCAGCATTTT; V: TRBV2; size: NA; J: TRBJ1-5; D: NA
CDR3: CATSPAGAAGANVLTF; DNA: TGTGCCACCAGTCCAGCGGGCGCCGCTGGGGCCAACGTCCTGACTTTC; V: TRBV24-1; size: NA; J: TRBJ2-6; D: NA
CDR3: CASSSRGPVSYNEQFF; DNA: TGTGCCAGCAGCTCTAGGGGCCCCGTCTCCTACAATGAGCAGTTCTTC; V: TRBV14; size: NA; J: TRBJ2-1; D: NA
CDR3: CAISESPPGTGLGEQYF; DNA: TGTGCCATCAGTGAGTCTCCGCCCGGGACAGGGCTTGGCGAGCAGTACTTC; V: TRBV10-3; size: NA; J: TRBJ2-7; D: TRBD1
CDR3: CATSASGPSTREQYF; DNA: TGTGCCACCAGCGCCTCCGGGCCATCAACTCGGGAGCAGTACTTC; V: TRBV15; size: NA; J: TRBJ2-7; D: NA
CDR3: CASSAMRGTIAKNIQYF; DNA: TGTGCCAGCAGTGCGATGAGGGGGACTATAGCCAAAAACATTCAGTACTTC; V: TRBV2; size: NA; J: TRBJ2-4; D: NA
CDR3: CASSQGAGATDTQYF; DNA: TGCGCCAGCAGCCAAGGAGCGGGGGCCACAGATACGCAGTATTTT; V: TRBV4-1; size: NA; J: TRBJ2-3; D: TRBD2
CDR3: CASKKGAYNEQYF; DNA: TGTGCCAGCAAAAAGGGGGCTTACAATGAGCAGTACTTC; V: TRBV27; size: NA; J: TRBJ2-7; D: TRBD1
CDR3: CASSLGPSDTQYF; DNA: TGTGCCAGCAGCTTAGGGCCGTCAGATACGCAGTATTTT; V: TRBV7-3; size: few; J: TRBJ2-3; D: NA
CDR3: CSASSGSVEETQYF; DNA: TGCAGTGCTAGTTCCGGGAGTGTCGAAGAGACCCAGTACTTC; V: TRBV20-1; size: few; J: TRBJ2-5; D: NA
CDR3: CASSKKAPRAKNIQYF; DNA: TGTGCCAGCAGCAAAAAAGCCCCTAGGGCCAAAAACATTCAGTACTTC; V: TRBV21-1; size: NA; J: TRBJ2-4; D: NA
CDR3: CASGSEGPSYEQYF; DNA: TGTGCCAGCGGGTCGGAGGGACCCTCCTACGAGCAGTACTTC; V: TRBV27; size: NA; J: TRBJ2-7; D: NA
CDR3: CASSYSGSSYNEQFF; DNA: TGTGCCAGCAGTTATAGCGGGAGCTCCTACAATGAGCAGTTCTTC; V: TRBV7-2; size: many; J: TRBJ2-1; D: TRBD2
CDR3: CASSWDITDTQYF; DNA: TGCGCCAGCAGCTGGGACATCACAGATACGCAGTATTTT; V: TRBV5-1; size: NA; J: TRBJ2-3; D: NA
CDR3: CASSLYAGQGDQPQHF; DNA: TGTGCCAGCAGCTTATATGCGGGACAGGGCGATCAGCCCCAGCATTTT; V: TRBV7-2; size: few; J: TRBJ1-5; D: TRBD1
CDR3: CASSPSAGSGRAVEQFF; DNA: TGTGCCAGCTCACCATCCGCCGGTAGCGGGAGGGCCGTTGAGCAGTTCTTC; V: TRBV18; size: few; J: TRBJ2-1; D: TRBD2
CDR3: CSVVGRGDDGYTF; DNA: TGCAGCGTTGTCGGCAGGGGGGATGATGGCTACACCTTC; V: TRBV29-1; size: few; J: TRBJ1-2; D: TRBD1
CDR3: CSARTSGGEQFF; DNA: TGCAGCGCCCGGACTAGCGGGGGAGAGCAGTTCTTC; V: TRBV29-1; size: few; J: TRBJ2-1; D: TRBD2
CDR3: CASSLVAGFTGELFF; DNA: TGTGCCAGCAGTTTAGTAGCGGGATTCACCGGGGAGCTGTTTTTT; V: TRBV12-3/TRBV12-4; size: NA; J: TRBJ2-2; D: TRBD2
CDR3: CAITPAGGQVTNTEAFF; DNA: TGTGCCATCACCCCGGCGGGGGGACAGGTGACGAACACTGAAGCTTTCTTT; V: TRBV10-3; size: NA; J: TRBJ1-1; D: TRBD1
CDR3: CASSQDPAQAITYNSPLHF; DNA: TGTGCCAGCAGCCAAGACCCGGCCCAGGCTATCACCTATAATTCACCCCTCCACTTT; V: TRBV3-1; size: once; J: TRBJ1-6; D: NA
CDR3: CASSQTYYGYTF; DNA: TGTGCCAGCAGCCAAACTTACTATGGCTACACCTTC; V: TRBV4-2; size: NA; J: TRBJ1-2; D: NA
CDR3: CASSLLMWWGYTF; DNA: TGTGCCAGCAGTTTACTCATGTGGTGGGGCTACACCTTC; V: TRBV12-3/TRBV12-4; size: NA; J: TRBJ1-2; D: NA
CDR3: CASSLSGGLSNQPQHF; DNA: TGTGCCAGCAGCTTGTCGGGGGGCCTAAGCAATCAGCCCCAGCATTTT; V: TRBV7-2; size: NA; J: TRBJ1-5; D: NA
CDR3: CSVEIVRTDTQYF; DNA: TGCAGCGTTGAGATAGTCCGCACAGATACGCAGTATTTT; V: TRBV29-1; size: few; J: TRBJ2-3; D: NA
CDR3: CASSSRTSGSVHEQYF; DNA: TGTGCCAGCTCCTCCAGAACTAGCGGGAGCGTCCACGAGCAGTACTTC; V: TRBV18; size: NA; J: TRBJ2-7; D: TRBD2
CDR3: CASSTLYRGLYPGEQYF; DNA: TGTGCCAGCAGTACATTATACCGGGGCCTTTACCCTGGCGAGCAGTACTTC; V: TRBV27; size: few; J: TRBJ2-7; D: NA
CDR3: CASSPDRGGNTIYF; DNA: TGTGCCAGCTCACCCGACAGGGGAGGAAACACCATATATTTT; V: TRBV18; size: few; J: TRBJ1-3; D: TRBD1
CDR3: CASSGGSGRSMDTQYF; DNA: TGTGCCAGCAGCGGTGGTAGCGGGAGATCGATGGATACGCAGTATTTT; V: TRBV4-2; size: NA; J: TRBJ2-3; D: TRBD2
CDR3: CSVGTFTDTQYF; DNA: TGCAGCGTTGGGACATTCACAGATACGCAGTATTTT; V: TRBV29-1; size: few; J: TRBJ2-3; D: NA
CDR3: CASSLDFRAQPQHF; DNA: TGTGCCAGCAGCTTAGATTTCAGGGCTCAGCCCCAGCATTTT; V: TRBV7-2; size: NA; J: TRBJ1-5; D: NA
CDR3: CSASGDTQYF; DNA: TGCAGTGCTAGTGGAGATACGCAGTATTTT; V: TRBV20-1; size: NA; J: TRBJ2-3; D: NA
CDR3: CASSLIPGAGEQYF; DNA: TGTGCCAGCAGCTTAATTCCGGGAGCTGGGGAGCAGTACTTC; V: TRBV7-8; size: NA; J: TRBJ2-7; D: NA
CDR3: CASSQGRDSEAFF; DNA: TGTGCCAGCAGCCAAGGACGGGACTCTGAAGCTTTCTTT; V: TRBV3-1; size: NA; J: TRBJ1-1; D: NA
CDR3: CAISERGLAGSTDTQYF; DNA: TGTGCCATCAGTGAGAGGGGACTAGCGGGGAGCACAGATACGCAGTATTTT; V: TRBV10-3; size: NA; J: TRBJ2-3; D: TRBD2
CDR3: CASSSEGLETQYF; DNA: TGTGCCAGCAGCTCCGAGGGTCTGGAGACCCAGTACTTC; V: TRBV5-5; size: NA; J: TRBJ2-5; D: NA
CDR3: CASSPDQGYGYTF; DNA: TGTGCCAGCAGCCCGGACCAGGGCTATGGCTACACCTTC; V: TRBV7-9; size: NA; J: TRBJ1-2; D: NA
CDR3: CASSPYSSDSPLHF; DNA: TGTGCCAGCTCACCATATAGCTCCGATTCACCCCTCCACTTT; V: TRBV18; size: NA; J: TRBJ1-6; D: NA
CDR3: CASGLVVRGEAKTQYF; DNA: TGTGCTAGTGGTTTGGTAGTGCGGGGAGAGGCGAAGACCCAGTACTTC; V: TRBV12-5; size: few; J: TRBJ2-5; D: NA
CDR3: CASSEAILTGLVPDEQYF; DNA: TGTGCCAGCAGTGAAGCGATCTTAACAGGACTAGTACCTGACGAGCAGTACTTC; V: TRBV2; size: few; J: TRBJ2-7; D: TRBD2
CDR3: CSAPSTKMTGSGTEAFF; DNA: TGCAGTGCTCCCTCCACAAAAATGACAGGGTCAGGCACTGAAGCTTTCTTT; V: TRBV20-1; size: once; J: TRBJ1-1; D: TRBD1
CDR3: CASSISTDTQYF; DNA: TGTGCCAGCAGTATTTCGACAGATACGCAGTATTTT; V: TRBV5-1; size: few; J: TRBJ2-3; D: NA
CDR3: CASSQGATGITEKLFF; DNA: TGTGCCAGCAGCCAAGGGGCCACCGGGATAACCGAAAAACTGTTTTTT; V: TRBV3-1; size: NA; J: TRBJ1-4; D: NA
CDR3: CASSPPSGGLSSGANVLTF; DNA: TGTGCCAGCAGCCCCCCTTCAGGGGGCCTTAGCTCTGGGGCCAACGTCCTGACTTTC; V: TRBV5-6; size: once; J: TRBJ2-6; D: TRBD1
CDR3: CSASMTGGNTGELFF; DNA: TGCAGCGCCTCCATGACAGGGGGGAACACCGGGGAGCTGTTTTTT; V: TRBV29-1; size: few; J: TRBJ2-2; D: TRBD1
CDR3: CAISPGTGSYEQYF; DNA: TGTGCCATCAGCCCCGGGACTGGCTCCTACGAGCAGTACTTC; V: TRBV10-3; size: few; J: TRBJ2-7; D: NA
CDR3: CSASSDNEQFF; DNA: TGCAGTGCTAGTTCGGACAATGAGCAGTTCTTC; V: TRBV20-1; size: NA; J: TRBJ2-1; D: NA
CDR3: CASSFGIAGGKGSYEQYF; DNA: TGTGCCAGCAGTTTCGGGATAGCGGGAGGGAAAGGGTCCTACGAGCAGTACTTC; V: TRBV7-8; size: NA; J: TRBJ2-7; D: TRBD2
CDR3: CASSPQAIRGANVLTF; DNA: TGTGCCAGCTCACCACAGGCTATAAGGGGGGCCAACGTCCTGACTTTC; V: TRBV18; size: NA; J: TRBJ2-6; D: NA
CDR3: CASSQVSGTTYEQYF; DNA: TGCGCCAGCAGCCAAGTTTCCGGGACTACCTACGAGCAGTACTTC; V: TRBV4-1; size: few; J: TRBJ2-7; D: TRBD2
CDR3: CASSFLGVAPNEQFF; DNA: TGCGCCAGCAGCTTCCTGGGAGTTGCCCCTAATGAGCAGTTCTTC; V: TRBV5-1; size: NA; J: TRBJ2-1; D: NA
CDR3: CASSSLGLASHEQYF; DNA: TGTGCCAGCAGCTCTTTGGGACTAGCTTCCCACGAGCAGTACTTC; V: TRBV7-9; size: once; J: TRBJ2-7; D: TRBD2
CDR3: CASSEHHYGYTF; DNA: TGTGCCAGCAGTGAACATCACTATGGCTACACCTTC; V: TRBV25-1; size: few; J: TRBJ1-2; D: NA
CDR3: CASSRETAGANVLTF; DNA: TGTGCCAGCTCTCGGGAGACGGCGGGGGCCAACGTCCTGACTTTC; V: TRBV18; size: NA; J: TRBJ2-6; D: NA
CDR3: CASRQRGLAPNEQFF; DNA: TGTGCCAGCAGGCAGAGAGGACTAGCGCCAAATGAGCAGTTCTTC; V: TRBV12-3/TRBV12-4; size: few; J: TRBJ2-1; D: TRBD2
CDR3: CASSLGRLEYNEQFF; DNA: TGTGCCAGCAGCTTGGGAAGACTGGAGTACAATGAGCAGTTCTTC; V: TRBV7-2; size: once; J: TRBJ2-1; D: NA